This TCR beta chain was sequenced during a study of blood T cell repertoires in COVID-19. As processed by the authors: Cell counts per sample came from amplifying reference gene primers. Here immunoSEQ multiplex PCR was the method, and the copy in TCRdb shows in-frame clones only, minus some. That table gives V, J and clone size, and the DNA gave D and trimming. Of hundreds of thousands of clones listed, 80% to 90% are singletons. The CDR3 has 15 residues. Trimming took 2 bases from V and 4 from J; bases not matched to a gene: 2. CDR1 LNHDA and CDR2 SQIVND come from the germline V gene (reference sequence).

Sequenced input: PBMCs or T cells enriched from blood (not recorded which). The origin of this receptor is a woman aged 55-69 years who had recovered from COVID-19. The chain couples TRBV19 to TRBJ2-3; 11 positions agree with TRBD1. The CDR3 loop is CASSITGQGADTQYF. CDR3 nucleotide sequence: TGTGCCAGTAGTATAACGGGACAGGGGGCAGATACGCAGTATTTT.